The rows below give T cell receptor beta chains drawn from one sample of a study of beta chain features in type 1 diabetes. Repertoires were generated with immunoSEQ multiplex PCR, while TCRdb's copy carries only in-frame clones and drops some. The data hold roughly 380,000 clones, with around a fifth observed a single time. The sample taken for sequencing was naive CD4+ T cells from blood. The source of these receptors is a woman younger than 30 in good health. The CDR3 runs from the conserved cysteine through the conserved F or W. D genes are given only for firm matches. Clone size is stated in some rows and not others, as once, few, many or a class when expanded.

j_gene,abundance,v_gene,d_gene,CDR3aa,CDR3nt
TRBJ2-3,few,TRBV2,NA,CASKSRAGGFSTDTQYF,TGTGCCAGCAAATCTCGGGCTGGAGGATTTAGCACAGATACGCAGTATTTT
TRBJ2-1,few,TRBV7-2,TRBD1,CASKKDRASYNEQFF,TGTGCCAGCAAGAAGGACAGGGCATCCTACAATGAGCAGTTCTTC
TRBJ1-1,NA,TRBV2,TRBD1,CASSYISTGAATEAFF,TGTGCCAGCAGTTATATCTCGACAGGGGCGGCCACTGAAGCTTTCTTT
TRBJ1-2,few,TRBV29-1,NA,CSVDKRGGMGYTF,TGCAGCGTGGATAAGAGGGGGGGGATGGGCTACACCTTC
TRBJ2-7,NA,TRBV6-5,TRBD2,CASGTSGGAYEQYF,TGTGCCAGCGGAACTAGCGGGGGGGCCTACGAGCAGTACTTC
TRBJ2-7,NA,TRBV20-1,NA,CSAGGNEQYF,TGCAGTGCCGGGGGAAACGAGCAGTACTTC
TRBJ2-7,few,TRBV7-8,NA,CASSLVLGEAYEQYF,TGTGCCAGCAGCTTAGTTTTAGGGGAAGCCTACGAGCAGTACTTC
TRBJ1-1,NA,TRBV2,TRBD1,CASSRVGTGMNEAFF,TGTGCCAGCAGTAGGGTAGGGACAGGGATGAATGAAGCTTTCTTT
TRBJ2-7,few,TRBV6-6,TRBD2,CASSPRLAGVYEQYF,TGTGCCAGCAGTCCAAGACTAGCGGGAGTCTACGAGCAGTACTTC
TRBJ1-1,few,TRBV11-2,TRBD1,CASSQTTGTARTEAFF,TGTGCCAGCAGCCAAACAACCGGGACAGCGAGGACTGAAGCTTTCTTT
TRBJ2-5,few,TRBV29-1,NA,CSVEPVEETQYF,TGCAGCGTTGAACCGGTCGAAGAGACCCAGTACTTC
TRBJ2-1,NA,TRBV30,NA,CAWSDGLVYNEQFF,TGTGCCTGGAGTGACGGACTCGTCTACAATGAGCAGTTCTTC
TRBJ1-4,NA,TRBV5-4,NA,CASSSTDSLNEKLFF,TGTGCCAGCAGCTCCACCGACAGCCTCAATGAAAAACTGTTTTTT
TRBJ2-2,few,TRBV5-6,NA,CASSPATPAGELFF,TGTGCCAGCAGCCCTGCGACTCCGGCCGGGGAGCTGTTTTTT
TRBJ1-1,few,TRBV29-1,NA,CSVARDPFMNTEAFF,TGCAGCGTTGCCAGGGATCCTTTTATGAACACTGAAGCTTTCTTT
TRBJ2-3,few,TRBV4-1,NA,CASSQDSAGSGTDTQYF,TGCGCCAGCAGCCAAGACTCGGCAGGGTCGGGCACAGATACGCAGTATTTT
TRBJ2-3,few,TRBV10-3,NA,CAISQGSSTDTQYF,TGTGCCATCAGCCAGGGGTCTAGCACAGATACGCAGTATTTT
TRBJ2-2,few,TRBV10-3,TRBD1,CAISDGDRGQNTGELFF,TGTGCCATCAGTGATGGGGACAGGGGGCAGAACACCGGGGAGCTGTTTTTT
TRBJ1-4,NA,TRBV4-1,NA,CASSHLTGMGEKLFF,TGCGCCAGCAGTCACCTAACAGGGATGGGCGAAAAACTGTTTTTT
TRBJ1-6,few,TRBV18,NA,CASSPPQGGSPLHF,TGTGCCAGCTCACCCCCCCAGGGAGGGTCACCCCTCCACTTT
TRBJ1-1,NA,TRBV6-1,NA,CASSEGGSYTEAFF,TGTGCCAGCAGTGAGGGGGGGTCGTACACTGAAGCTTTCTTT
TRBJ2-1,few,TRBV6-5,NA,CATQSTGTNEQFF,TGTGCCACCCAATCCACAGGGACGAATGAGCAGTTCTTC
TRBJ2-1,NA,TRBV19,NA,CASSIDLRERQFF,TGTGCCAGTAGTATAGATCTCCGGGAGAGGCAGTTCTTC
TRBJ2-2,NA,TRBV6-6,TRBD2,CASRGGTSGMTGELFF,TGTGCCAGCAGAGGTGGGACTAGCGGAATGACCGGGGAGCTGTTTTTT
TRBJ1-2,NA,TRBV7-2,NA,CASSFPSGNGYTF,TGTGCCAGCAGCTTCCCTAGCGGGAATGGCTACACCTTC
TRBJ2-3,NA,TRBV11-2,TRBD2,CASSAAGGSTDTQYF,TGTGCCAGCAGCGCTGCGGGGGGGAGCACAGATACGCAGTATTTT
TRBJ2-7,NA,TRBV4-1,NA,CASSPLFQGKRTGEQYF,TGCGCCAGCAGCCCCCTATTCCAGGGTAAAAGAACCGGCGAGCAGTACTTC